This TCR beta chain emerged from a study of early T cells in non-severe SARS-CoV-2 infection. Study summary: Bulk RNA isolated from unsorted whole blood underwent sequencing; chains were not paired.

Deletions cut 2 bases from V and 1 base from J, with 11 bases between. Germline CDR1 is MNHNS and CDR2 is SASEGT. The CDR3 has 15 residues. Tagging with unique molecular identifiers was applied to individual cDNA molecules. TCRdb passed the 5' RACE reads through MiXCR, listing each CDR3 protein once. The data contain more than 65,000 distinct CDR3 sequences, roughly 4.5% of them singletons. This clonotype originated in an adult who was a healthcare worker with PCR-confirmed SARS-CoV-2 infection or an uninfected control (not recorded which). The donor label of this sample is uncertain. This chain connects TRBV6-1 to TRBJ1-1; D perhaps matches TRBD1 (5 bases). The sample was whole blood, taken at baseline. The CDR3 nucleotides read TGTGCCAGCAGTGAATTGGGGGGACCGAACACTGAAGCTTTCTTT. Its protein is CASSELGGPNTEAFF.